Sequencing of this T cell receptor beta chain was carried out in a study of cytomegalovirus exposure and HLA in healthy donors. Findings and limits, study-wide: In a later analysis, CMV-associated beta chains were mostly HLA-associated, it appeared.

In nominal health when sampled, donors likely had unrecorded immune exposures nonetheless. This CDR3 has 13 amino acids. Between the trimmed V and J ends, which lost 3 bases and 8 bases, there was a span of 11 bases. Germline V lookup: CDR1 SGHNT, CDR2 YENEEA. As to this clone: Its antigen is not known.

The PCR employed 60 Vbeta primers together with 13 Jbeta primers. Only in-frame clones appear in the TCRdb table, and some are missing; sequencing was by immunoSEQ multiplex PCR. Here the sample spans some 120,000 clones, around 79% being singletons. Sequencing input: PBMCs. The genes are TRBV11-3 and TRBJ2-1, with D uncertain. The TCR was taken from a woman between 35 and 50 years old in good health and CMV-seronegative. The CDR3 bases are TGTGCCAGCAGCTTCTACCCAGGCTATGAGCAGTTCTTC. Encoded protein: CASSFYPGYEQFF.